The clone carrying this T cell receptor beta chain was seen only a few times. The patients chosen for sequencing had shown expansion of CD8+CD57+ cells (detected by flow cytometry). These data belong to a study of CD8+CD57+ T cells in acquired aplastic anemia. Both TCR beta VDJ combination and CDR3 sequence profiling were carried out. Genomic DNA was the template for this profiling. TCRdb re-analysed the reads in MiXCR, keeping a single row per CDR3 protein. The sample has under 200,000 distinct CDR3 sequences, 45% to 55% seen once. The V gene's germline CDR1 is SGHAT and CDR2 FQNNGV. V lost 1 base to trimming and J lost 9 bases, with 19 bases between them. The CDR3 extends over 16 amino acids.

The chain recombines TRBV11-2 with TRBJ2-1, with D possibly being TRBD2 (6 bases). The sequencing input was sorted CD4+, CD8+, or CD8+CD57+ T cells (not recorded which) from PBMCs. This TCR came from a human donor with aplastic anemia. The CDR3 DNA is TGTGCCAGCAGCTTAGTCGGGACTCACCTAAACGGTGAGCAGTTCTTC. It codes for CASSLVGTHLNGEQFF. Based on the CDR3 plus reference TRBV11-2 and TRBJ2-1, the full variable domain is EAGVAQSPRYKIIEKRQSVAFWCNPISGHATLYWYQQILGQGPKLLIQFQNNGVVDDSQLPKDRFSAERLKGVDSTLKIQPAKLEDSAVYLCASSLVGTHLNGEQFFGPGTRLTVL.